Each of the 8 T cell receptor beta chains below was sequenced from the same sample in a study of shared clonotypes between healthy human individuals. Libraries were prepared by immunoSEQ multiplex PCR; TCRdb keeps only in-frame clonotypes and omits some of them. The data contain 400,000 to 550,000 clones, around 80% of them singletons. Sequencing input: PBMCs. The receptors originated from a woman in her 40s in good health. Some clones in this sample may be carry-over from other donors' samples.

This rearrangement joins TRBV27 to TRBJ2-1; 7 bases agree with TRBD1. The V gene's germline CDR1 is MNHEY and CDR2 SMNVEV (reference sequence). The V and J ends lost 3 bases and 8 bases, in that order; junction bases with no gene match: 16. The CDR3 runs to 17 residues. CDR3 sequence (DNA): TGTGCCAGCAGTTTCAGGGGGTTTGGCCAGCTTACCCATGAGCAGTTCTTC. It encodes CASSFRGFGQLTHEQFF.

The chain combines TRBV7-9 with TRBJ2-3; tentatively, D is TRBD2 (5 bases). The V and J ends lost 1 base and 2 bases respectively, with 10 bases between them. The CDR3 totals 15 residues. Germline CDR1 reads SEHNR; CDR2 reads FQNEAQ (reference sequence). The CDR3 DNA sequence: TGTGCCAGCAGCTTAGGGCGAGGGTACACAGATACGCAGTATTTT. Its protein is CASSLGRGYTDTQYF.

The rearrangement links TRBV7-2 to TRBJ2-5; D might be TRBD1 (5 bases). V shed 1 base and J shed 2 bases, with 8 bases lying between them. Per germline, CDR1 SGHTA and CDR2 FQGNSA. The CDR3 contains 14 residues. The CDR3 reads CASSLGRQQETQYF. In DNA, the CDR3 is TGTGCCAGCAGCTTAGGCCGACAGCAAGAGACCCAGTACTTC. The full variable domain, its missing parts supplied by reference TRBV7-2 and TRBJ2-5, is GAGVSQSPSNKVTEKGKDVELRCDPISGHTALYWYRQSLGQGLEFLIYFQGNSAPDKSGLPSDRFSAERTGGSVSTLTIQRTQQEDSAVYLCASSLGRQQETQYFGPGTRLLVL.

The chain employs TRBV2 and TRBJ2-1, with 10 bases that match TRBD2. V gave up 0 bases and J gave up 10 bases; unmatched junction bases: 6. The germline CDR1 and CDR2 sequences are SNHLY and FYNNEI. This CDR3 has 15 residues. The CDR3 here is CASSEALAGVREQFF. The CDR3 region has the DNA TGTGCCAGCAGTGAAGCCCTAGCGGGAGTAAGGGAGCAGTTCTTC.

The V and J genes are TRBV5-5 and TRBJ1-5; tentative D call: TRBD1 (6 bases). The CDR3 is made up of 16 amino acids. Trimming stripped 4 bases from V and 5 bases from J, with 19 bases between. Germline values: CDR1 SGHKS, CDR2 YYEKEE (reference sequence). CDR3 sequence reads: CASSPQGRPDDQPQHF. The CDR3 DNA reads TGTGCCAGCAGCCCACAGGGCCGACCGGACGATCAGCCCCAGCATTTT.

The gene calls are TRBV18 and TRBJ2-5, with D tentatively TRBD1 or TRBD2 (5 bases each). This CDR3 comprises 13 residues. Germline lookup yields CDR1 KGHSH and CDR2 LQKENI. Trimming cost V 2 bases and J 5 bases, with 9 bases left between them. In DNA, the CDR3 is TGTGCCAGCTCACCATCGGGGCTGGAGACCCAGTACTTC. Protein sequence: CASSPSGLETQYF.

The chain joins TRBV9 to TRBJ2-1, with TRBD2 matching 7 bases. J gave up 2 bases and V 2 bases, and 4 bases lay outside the gene matches. Germline CDR1 SGDLS, CDR2 YYNGEE. The CDR3 runs 15 residues. The CDR3 loop is CASSVGGDPYNEQFF. The CDR3, as DNA: TGTGCCAGCAGCGTGGGAGGGGACCCCTACAATGAGCAGTTCTTC.

This clone was seen a handful of times. CDR3 in DNA: TGTGCCAGCAGCTTAGCCAGGCGCTCCTACGAGCAGTACTTC. Translated, it gives CASSLARRSYEQYF. The rearrangement joins TRBV11-2 to TRBJ2-7, with D uncertain. Germline CDR1 SGHAT, CDR2 FQNNGV. CDR3 length equals 14 residues. V lost 1 base, J lost 0 bases, and 7 bases lay in between.